This T cell receptor (beta chain) was documented in a study of blood T cells in healthy people across ages. The CDR3 is made up of 13 amino acids. V lost 5 bases and J lost 5; bases outside the gene matches: 5. Sample-barcoded 5' priming and a J-beta primer mix drove a second PCR of roughly 6 to 12 cycles. TCRdb independently ran MiXCR on the 5' RACE reads; one entry per CDR3 protein. The repertoire holds 1.4 million or so distinct CDR3 sequences, with approximately 39% as singletons. The sample consisted of blood. This chain connects TRBV12-3 or TRBV12-4 to TRBJ2-5, with TRBD1 matching 7 bases. The receptor was isolated from a woman aged 18-29 years in good health. The CDR3 sequence is CASSVSRGETQYF. In DNA form, the CDR3 reads TGTGCCAGCAGTGTATCCAGGGGGGAGACCCAGTACTTC.